The rows below give T cell receptor beta chains drawn from one sample of a study of OX40 agonist ivuxolimab in advanced cancers. Sequenced by immunoSEQ multiplex PCR; TCRdb stores in-frame clones only, minus some. The sample yields tens of thousands of clones, more than 80% seen once. The material sequenced was CD4+ or CD8+ T cells sorted from blood, taken in a trial of the OX40 agonist ivuxolimab. The receptors were sampled from an adult with an advanced solid tumor such as melanoma, head and neck, liver or kidney cancer. Both conserved end residues are trimmed from each CDR3. Fields, in order: J gene, V gene, CDR3 protein.

TRBJ2-3,TRBV15,ATSLLREVTDTQY
TRBJ2-7,TRBV28,ASSRAGSSYEQY
TRBJ1-1,TRBV7-9,ASSPMSGIEAF
TRBJ1-1,TRBV7-9,ASSPPSGAGTEAF
TRBJ1-2,TRBV6-1,ASSDPATPYGYT
TRBJ2-4,TRBV6-9,ASSSHRGKNIQY
TRBJ2-3,TRBV5-1,ASSPKGLAGLTDTQY
TRBJ2-7,TRBV2,ASRVSGEQY
TRBJ1-5,TRBV4-2,ASSQMVLVDQPQH
TRBJ2-1,TRBV27,ASSQPAGANNEQF
TRBJ2-1,TRBV29-1,SVESMLASSYNEQF
TRBJ2-3,TRBV9,ASSITGTSGDLSTDTQY
TRBJ2-1,TRBV30,ALEREGRGEQF
TRBJ2-1,TRBV27,ASSLFDRQEEQF
TRBJ2-7,TRBV6-6,ASSYSAGTYEQY
TRBJ2-3,TRBV28,ASSSLGGTVKDTQY
TRBJ2-7,TRBV10-2,ASSEARSYEQY
TRBJ1-2,TRBV27,ASSLSGRGLYNYGYT
TRBJ2-7,TRBV4-1,ASSQDSQSSYEQY
TRBJ2-5,TRBV5-1,ASSPGYLGQETQY
TRBJ1-2,TRBV30,AGRFGGGYT
TRBJ1-1,TRBV18,ASSPQVNTEAF
TRBJ2-7,TRBV2,ASSEAGQGYEQY
TRBJ2-4,TRBV19,ATAWAGNDFGKNIQY
TRBJ2-2,TRBV6-5,ASRGRGQGGELF
TRBJ1-3,TRBV11-2,ASSLSRQGLSGNTIY
TRBJ2-3,TRBV6-1,ASRTDPESTDTQY
TRBJ2-2,TRBV12-5,ASGTIQGDPNTGELF
TRBJ2-7,TRBV5-1,ASSGREGSYEQY
TRBJ1-5,TRBV6-5,ASSYSGGLDQPQH
TRBJ1-1,TRBV7-9,ASSLDFGEGEAF
TRBJ2-2,TRBV7-2,ASSLASGRTGELF
TRBJ2-6,TRBV7-9,ASSLGGSSGANVLT
TRBJ2-1,TRBV19,ASSILSGSSYNEQF
TRBJ1-2,TRBV7-3,ASSPQGGVDYGYT
TRBJ1-4,TRBV28,ASSPGGRMNEKLF
TRBJ1-3,TRBV2,ASRDRGFTIY
TRBJ1-5,TRBV7-2,ASNLGSNQPQH
TRBJ1-2,TRBV28,ASSPLGDRANYGYT
TRBJ2-1,TRBV5-1,ASSHRGEDEQF
TRBJ2-1,TRBV14,ASSQDLLAGVEQF
TRBJ1-5,TRBV6-5,ASRGEKGSNQPQH
TRBJ2-7,TRBV4-1,ASSQLAGGYYEQY
TRBJ2-1,TRBV5-6,ASRKRGLRENEQF
TRBJ1-4,TRBV18,ASSSWMGATNEKLF
TRBJ2-2,TRBV4-1,ASSQHSIAGENTGELF
TRBJ1-5,TRBV7-9,ASSPTGTGDQPQH
TRBJ2-1,TRBV10-1,ASSPSRDYNEQF
TRBJ2-3,TRBV18,ASSPPNSGGEDTQY
TRBJ2-6,TRBV5-8,ASSLRWGSGANVLT
TRBJ1-2,TRBV5-4,ASSLAGGNYGYT
TRBJ1-2,TRBV18,ASSLTTGSDYGYT
TRBJ2-7,TRBV5-4,ASSSTSGSYEQY
TRBJ2-7,TRBV5-1,ASSLLATTYEQY
TRBJ2-2,TRBV27,ASSPQYSGELF
TRBJ2-3,TRBV2,ASSVSTDTQY